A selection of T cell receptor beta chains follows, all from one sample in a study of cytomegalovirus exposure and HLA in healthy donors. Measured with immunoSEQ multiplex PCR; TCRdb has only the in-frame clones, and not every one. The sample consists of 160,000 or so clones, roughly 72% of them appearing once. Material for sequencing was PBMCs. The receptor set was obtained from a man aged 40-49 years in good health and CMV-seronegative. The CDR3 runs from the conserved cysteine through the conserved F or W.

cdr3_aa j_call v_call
CASSQDFGYNEQFF TRBJ2-1 TRBV14
CASSQDVLETQYF TRBJ2-5 TRBV14
CASSLSDTQYF TRBJ2-3 TRBV5-6
CASSVLAGYQETQYF TRBJ2-5 TRBV7-9
CSVRTTPMNTEAFF TRBJ1-1 TRBV29-1
CASSGGTAFDEQYF TRBJ2-7 TRBV5-1
CASSVGLAKNIQYF TRBJ2-4 TRBV9
CASSEAHLSQPQHF TRBJ1-5 TRBV2
CASSLGGRGEQYF TRBJ2-7 TRBV5-6
CASSSAGTSLNEQFF TRBJ2-1 TRBV7-3
CASTRDSLVSYEQYF TRBJ2-7 TRBV28
CASSIVTPGTGELFF TRBJ2-2 TRBV19
CASRGLAASYNEQFF TRBJ2-1 TRBV27
CASSGGLTSGRTDTQYF TRBJ2-3 TRBV5-6